Described below is a single T cell receptor beta chain sequence and its context. These data belong to a study of shared clonotypes between healthy human individuals. The wider study: The study used three CD4 naive, three CD4 memory, two CD8 naive and one CD8 memory plate per donor.

A split of CD4+ cells into CD45RA+ naive and CD45RA-negative memory subsets was performed. Trimming left V 5 bases short and J 5 bases short, with 12 bases between. Germline V gene sequence: CDR1 SGHTA, CDR2 FQGTGA. This CDR3 region has 13 residues. Using immunoSEQ multiplex PCR, the repertoire was profiled, and TCRdb retains in-frame clones only, with some absent. This sample has over 700,000 clones, with about two thirds found just once. Sample: memory CD4+ T cells sorted from blood. Subset described: CD45RA-negative fraction. This sequence originates from a woman aged 25-40 years in good health. The rearrangement joins TRBV7-3 to TRBJ1-1; no definite D call. CDR3 sequence: CASSRTDGTEAFF. DNA of the CDR3: TGTGCCAGCAGCCGAACGGATGGGACTGAAGCTTTCTTT.